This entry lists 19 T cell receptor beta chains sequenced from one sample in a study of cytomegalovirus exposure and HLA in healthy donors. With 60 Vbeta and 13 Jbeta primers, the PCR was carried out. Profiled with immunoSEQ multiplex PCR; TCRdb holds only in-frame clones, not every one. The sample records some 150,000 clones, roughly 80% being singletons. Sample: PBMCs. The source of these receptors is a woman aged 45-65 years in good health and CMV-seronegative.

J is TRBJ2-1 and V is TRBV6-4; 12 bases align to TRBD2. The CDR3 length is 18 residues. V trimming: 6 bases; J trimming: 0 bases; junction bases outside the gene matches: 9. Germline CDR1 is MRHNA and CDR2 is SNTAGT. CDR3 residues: CASRATTTSGSSYNEQFF. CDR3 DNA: TGTGCCAGCAGGGCTACAACGACTAGCGGGAGCTCCTACAATGAGCAGTTCTTC.

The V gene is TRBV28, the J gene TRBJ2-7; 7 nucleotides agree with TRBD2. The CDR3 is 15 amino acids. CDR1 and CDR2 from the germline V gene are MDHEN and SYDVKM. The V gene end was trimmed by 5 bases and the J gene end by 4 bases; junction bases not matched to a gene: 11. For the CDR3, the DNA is TGTGCCAGCAGTCTATCACGACCGGGAGGTTACGAGCAGTACTTC. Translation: CASSLSRPGGYEQYF.

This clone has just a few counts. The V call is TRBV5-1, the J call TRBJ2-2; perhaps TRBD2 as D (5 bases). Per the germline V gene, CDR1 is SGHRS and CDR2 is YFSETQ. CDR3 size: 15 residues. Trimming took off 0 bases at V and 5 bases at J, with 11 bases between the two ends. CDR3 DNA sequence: TGCGCCAGCAGCTTGGGAGGGCTCTTGACCGGGGAGCTGTTTTTT. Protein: CASSLGGLLTGELFF.

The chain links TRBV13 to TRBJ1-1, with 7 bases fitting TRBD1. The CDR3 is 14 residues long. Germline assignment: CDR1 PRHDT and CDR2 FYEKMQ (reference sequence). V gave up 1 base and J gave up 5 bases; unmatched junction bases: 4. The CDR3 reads CASSLEGAVTEAFF. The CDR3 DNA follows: TGTGCCAGCAGCTTAGAGGGGGCTGTTACTGAAGCTTTCTTT.

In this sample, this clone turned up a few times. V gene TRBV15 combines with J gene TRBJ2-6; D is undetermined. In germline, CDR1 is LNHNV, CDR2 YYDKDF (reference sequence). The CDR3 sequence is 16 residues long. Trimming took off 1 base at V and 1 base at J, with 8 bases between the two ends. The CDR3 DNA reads TGTGCCACCAGCAGAGGGGCAGCTTCTGGGGCCAACGTCCTGACTTTC. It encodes CATSRGAASGANVLTF.

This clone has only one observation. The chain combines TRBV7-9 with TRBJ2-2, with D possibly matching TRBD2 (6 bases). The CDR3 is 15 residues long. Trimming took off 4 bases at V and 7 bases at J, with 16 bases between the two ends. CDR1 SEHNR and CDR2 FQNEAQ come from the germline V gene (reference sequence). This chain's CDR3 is CASSYLLTGVGELFF. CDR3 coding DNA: TGTGCCAGCAGCTATCTGCTAACGGGGGTCGGGGAGCTGTTTTTT. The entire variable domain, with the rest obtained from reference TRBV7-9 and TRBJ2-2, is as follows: DTGVSQNPRHKITKRGQNVTFRCDPISEHNRLYWYRQTLGQGPEFLTYFQNEAQLEKSRLLSDRFSAERPKGSFSTLEIQRTEQGDSAMYLCASSYLLTGVGELFFGEGSRLTVL.

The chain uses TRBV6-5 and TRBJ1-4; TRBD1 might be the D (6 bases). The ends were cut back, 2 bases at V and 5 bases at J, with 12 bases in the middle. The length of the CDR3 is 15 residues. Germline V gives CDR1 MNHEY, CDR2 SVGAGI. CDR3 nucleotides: TGTGCCAGCAGTTACACGGGGACAAGAAATGAAAAACTGTTTTTT. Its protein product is CASSYTGTRNEKLFF.

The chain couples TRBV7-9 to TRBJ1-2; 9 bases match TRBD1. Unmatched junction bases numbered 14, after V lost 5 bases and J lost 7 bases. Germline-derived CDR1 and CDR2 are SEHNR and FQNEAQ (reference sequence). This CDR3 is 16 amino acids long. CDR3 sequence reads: CASSPGTGFTMRGYTF. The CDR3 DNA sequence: TGTGCCAGCAGCCCCGGGACAGGGTTTACCATGCGTGGCTACACCTTC. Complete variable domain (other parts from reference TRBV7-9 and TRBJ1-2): DTGVSQNPRHKITKRGQNVTFRCDPISEHNRLYWYRQTLGQGPEFLTYFQNEAQLEKSRLLSDRFSAERPKGSFSTLEIQRTEQGDSAMYLCASSPGTGFTMRGYTFGSGTRLTVV.

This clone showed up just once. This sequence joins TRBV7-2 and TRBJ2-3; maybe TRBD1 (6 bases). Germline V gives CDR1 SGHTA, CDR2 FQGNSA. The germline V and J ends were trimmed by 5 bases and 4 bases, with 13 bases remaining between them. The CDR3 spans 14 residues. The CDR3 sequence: CASSKADRSDTQYF. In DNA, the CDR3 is TGTGCCAGCAGCAAAGCCGACAGGTCAGATACGCAGTATTTT.

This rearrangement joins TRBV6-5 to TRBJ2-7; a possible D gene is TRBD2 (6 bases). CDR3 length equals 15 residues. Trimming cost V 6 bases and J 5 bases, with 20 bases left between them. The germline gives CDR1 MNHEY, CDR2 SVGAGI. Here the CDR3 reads CASRLSSGRVNEQYF. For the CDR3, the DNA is TGTGCCAGCAGGCTCAGTAGCGGCCGTGTGAACGAGCAGTACTTC.

CDR3 nucleotides: TGCGCCAGCAGCCAACCCCTAGGGGGCTGGTCCACCGGGGAGCTGTTTTTT. Its translation: CASSQPLGGWSTGELFF. The gene calls are TRBV4-1 and TRBJ2-2, with 7 bases that match TRBD1. The germline V gene encodes CDR1 MGHRA and CDR2 YSYEKL. J gave up 4 bases and V 2 bases, and 10 bases lay outside the gene matches. The CDR3 is 17 residues long.

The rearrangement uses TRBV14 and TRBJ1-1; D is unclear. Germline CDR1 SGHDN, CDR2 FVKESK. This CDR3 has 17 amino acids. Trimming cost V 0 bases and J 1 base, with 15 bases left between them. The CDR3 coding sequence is TGTGCCAGCAGCCAAGACCTCCTTGGGCAGGAGAACACTGAAGCTTTCTTT. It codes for CASSQDLLGQENTEAFF.

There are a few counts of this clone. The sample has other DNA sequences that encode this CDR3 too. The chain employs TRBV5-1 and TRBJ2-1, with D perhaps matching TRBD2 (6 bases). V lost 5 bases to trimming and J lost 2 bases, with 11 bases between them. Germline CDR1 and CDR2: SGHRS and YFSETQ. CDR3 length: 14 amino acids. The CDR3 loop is CASSGSGAYNEQFF. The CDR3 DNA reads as TGCGCCAGCAGTGGGTCGGGGGCCTACAATGAGCAGTTCTTC.

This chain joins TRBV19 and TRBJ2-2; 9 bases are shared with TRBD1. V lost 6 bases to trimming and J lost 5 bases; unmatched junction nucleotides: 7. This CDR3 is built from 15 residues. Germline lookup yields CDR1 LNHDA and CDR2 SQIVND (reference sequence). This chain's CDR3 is CASRRGQGWTGELFF. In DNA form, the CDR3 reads TGTGCCAGTAGACGGGGACAGGGATGGACCGGGGAGCTGTTTTTT.

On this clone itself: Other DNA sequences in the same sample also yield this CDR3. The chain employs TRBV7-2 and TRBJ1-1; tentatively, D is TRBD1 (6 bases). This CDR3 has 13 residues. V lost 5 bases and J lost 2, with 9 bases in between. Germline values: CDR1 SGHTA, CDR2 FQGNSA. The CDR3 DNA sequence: TGTGCCAGCAGCCCACAGGGAAACACTGAAGCTTTCTTT. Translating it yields CASSPQGNTEAFF.

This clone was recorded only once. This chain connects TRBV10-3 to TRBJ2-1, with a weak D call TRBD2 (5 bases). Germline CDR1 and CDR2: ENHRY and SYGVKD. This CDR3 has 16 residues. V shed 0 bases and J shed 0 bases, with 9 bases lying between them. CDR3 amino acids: CAISESWEPSYNEQFF. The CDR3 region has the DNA TGTGCCATCAGTGAGTCGTGGGAGCCCTCCTACAATGAGCAGTTCTTC.

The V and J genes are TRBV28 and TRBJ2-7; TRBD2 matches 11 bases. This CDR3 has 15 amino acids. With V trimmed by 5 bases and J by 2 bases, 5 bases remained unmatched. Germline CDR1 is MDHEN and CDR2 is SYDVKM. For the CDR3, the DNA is TGTGCCAGCAGTCCGGGACTAGCGGAAGCCTACGAGCAGTACTTC. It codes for CASSPGLAEAYEQYF.

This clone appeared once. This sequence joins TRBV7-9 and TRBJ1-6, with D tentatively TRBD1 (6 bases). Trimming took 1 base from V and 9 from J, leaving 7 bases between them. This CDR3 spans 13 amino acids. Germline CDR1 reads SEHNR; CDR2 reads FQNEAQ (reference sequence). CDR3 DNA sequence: TGTGCCAGCAGCTTAGAGGGGGTTTCACCCCTCCACTTT. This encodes CASSLEGVSPLHF.

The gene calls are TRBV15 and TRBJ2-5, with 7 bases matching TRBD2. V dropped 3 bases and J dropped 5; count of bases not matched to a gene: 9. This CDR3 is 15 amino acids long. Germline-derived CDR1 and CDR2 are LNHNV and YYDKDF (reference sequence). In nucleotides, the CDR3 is TGTGCCACCAGCAGCCCCACTAGCGCCCGCGAGACCCAGTACTTC. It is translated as CATSSPTSARETQYF.